This entry features one T cell receptor (beta chain) sequence. Its specificity is not known. This CDR3 has 16 amino acids. Trimming stripped 1 base from V and 8 bases from J, with 18 bases between. The germline gives CDR1 SGHRS, CDR2 YFSETQ. This specimen belongs to a study of cytomegalovirus exposure and HLA in healthy donors. About the research overall: Earlier, roughly 120 million unique TCR beta sequences were recovered from approximately 180 million T cells by an analysis. Study-level findings and limits: Productive status was seen about 90% or about 30% of the time for most TCR beta V segments in an earlier analysis. One variant, a missense change in DCLRE1C, was linked in a later analysis to TCR beta V- and J-gene trimming. Being indistinguishable, some V segments were excluded, TRBV6-2 and TRBV6-3 among them.

Primers for the PCR totalled 60 Vbeta and 13 Jbeta. TCRdb's table, derived via immunoSEQ multiplex PCR, lists solely in-frame clones and lacks some. The sample carries 170,000 or so clones, nearly 80% recorded once. Sample: PBMCs. The V and J genes are TRBV5-1 and TRBJ2-2; TRBD2 might be the D (5 bases). The sequence came from a woman in her forties in good health and CMV-seronegative. Here the CDR3 reads CASSLSGVLADGELFF. Written as DNA, the CDR3 is TGCGCCAGCAGCTTGTCCGGGGTCTTGGCGGATGGGGAGCTGTTTTTT.